One sample yielded the 10 T cell receptor beta chains listed below, sequenced in a study of post-analysis software for immune sequencing data. Study outcomes and limitations: Comparison of patients with controls showed about 5 TRBV segments more frequent in patients, TRBV5-6, TRBV5-1 and TRBV20-1 among them.

Each TCR beta cDNA library carried unique molecular identifiers. TCRdb called the PCR reads again in MiXCR, with one record for every CDR3 protein. Of hundreds of thousands of distinct CDR3 sequences listed, 30% to 45% were seen once; the top ten hold more than 4%. Their antigens remain unidentified. Sequencing was carried out using blood. Every receptor here comes from a girl aged 5 to 17 with multiple sclerosis.

The genes are TRBV29-1 and TRBJ2-7; possibly TRBD2 for D (7 bases). V dropped 3 bases and J dropped 3 bases, with 15 bases sitting between them. CDR3 size: 14 residues. CDR1 and CDR2 from the germline V gene are SQVTM and ANQGSEA. DNA of the CDR3: TGCAGCGTTGAGGAAGGGGGGGTGGGCTACGAGCAGTACTTC. Its protein product is CSVEEGGVGYEQYF.

This clonotype was found a few times. At one of its ends the junction is not consistent with the germline gene, which may arise from a read error. The chain couples TRBV11-2 to TRBJ1-2, with 7 bases that match TRBD1. From germline, CDR1 is SGHAT and CDR2 FQNNGV. The CDR3 extends over 15 amino acids. This CDR3 is CACSSLQGQDYGYTF. CDR3 bases: TGTGCCTGCAGCTCGTTACAGGGGCAGGACTATGGCTACACCTTC.

This clonotype was recorded only once. The chain combines TRBV15 with TRBJ2-5, with D perhaps given as TRBD1 or TRBD2 (5 bases each). CDR1 and CDR2 (germline): LNHNV, YYDKDF (reference sequence). The ends were cut back, 0 bases at V and 11 bases at J, with 22 bases in the middle. The CDR3 contains 16 residues. CDR3 in amino acids: CATSRDRGGVYNEQYF. CDR3 bases: TGTGCCACCAGCAGAGATCGGGGCGGTGTCTACAATGAGCAGTACTTC.

As for this clonotype: Given a much more abundant clone one base away, this may be a read error. The chain links TRBV28 to TRBJ2-7; tentative D call: TRBD1 (6 bases). Trimming took off 4 bases at V and 3 bases at J, with 19 bases between the two ends. The length of the CDR3 is 16 residues. The germline CDR1 and CDR2 sequences are MDHEN and SYDVKM. For the CDR3, the DNA is TGTGCCAGCAGTTCCCATCTATTAACCAGGGGCTACGAGCAGTACTTC. Translating gives CASSSHLLTRGYEQYF.

This clonotype was counted ten times or more. V and J are TRBV10-2 and TRBJ2-1; 8 bases are shared with TRBD1. Trimming cost V 8 bases and J 6 bases; bases outside gene matches: 6. The germline V gene has CDR1 WSHSY and CDR2 SAAADI. CDR3 length: 13 amino acids. The CDR3 loop reads CASRDRGPNEQFF. The CDR3 nucleotides are TGCGCCAGCCGAGACAGGGGCCCCAATGAGCAGTTCTTC.

This clonotype was observed once. Just one base apart from a much larger clone, this may be a read error. This chain joins TRBV20-1 and TRBJ2-1; D gene uncertain. This CDR3 has 14 amino acids. CDR1 is DFQATT and CDR2 is SNEGSKA in the germline V gene (reference sequence). In DNA, the CDR3 is TGCAGTGCTAGATTTCAGAAAACCTACAATGCGCAGTTCTTC. This encodes CSARFQKTYNAQFF.

This sequence joins TRBV11-2 and TRBJ2-4, with TRBD2 as a possible D gene (5 bases). This CDR3 is built from 18 residues. The V end lost 5 bases, the J end lost 2 bases, and 22 bases lay between the germline ends. CDR1 is SGHAT, CDR2 FQNNGV, per germline. CDR3 residues: CASSARGHLDQTKNIQYF. The CDR3 DNA is TGTGCCAGCAGCGCCCGGGGTCACCTTGACCAAACCAAAAACATTCAGTACTTC.

This clonotype was picked up a small number of times. The chain joins TRBV6-2 or TRBV6-3 to TRBJ1-1; 7 nucleotides agree with TRBD1. Per germline, CDR1 MNHEY and CDR2 SVGEGT. With V trimmed by 10 bases and J by 1 base, 12 bases remained unmatched. There are 15 residues in the CDR3. Here the CDR3 DNA reads TGTGCCACCGCACGGGGACAGCATCGGAACACTGAAGCTTTCTTT. It is translated as CATARGQHRNTEAFF.

The gene calls are TRBV10-3 and TRBJ1-2; the D gene is possibly TRBD1 (5 bases). The CDR3 sequence is 12 residues long. Germline V gene data show CDR1 as ENHRY and CDR2 as SYGVKD. V was cut by 6 bases and J by 2 bases, with 7 bases left in between. CDR3 in amino acids: CAIRDTNYGYTF. As DNA, the CDR3 is TGTGCCATCAGGGACACCAACTATGGCTACACCTTC.

At least ten counts were recorded for this clonotype. This CDR3 is CASMLGDATDTQYF. Here the CDR3 DNA reads TGTGCCAGCATGCTGGGAGATGCAACAGATACGCAGTATTTT. The chain employs TRBV28 and TRBJ2-3, with D possibly being TRBD2 (5 bases). The V end lost 7 bases, the J end lost 3 bases, and 14 bases lay between the germline ends. The CDR3 runs to 14 residues. Germline CDR1 reads MDHEN; CDR2 reads SYDVKM.